This T cell receptor beta chain was sequenced for a study of T cell repertoires in aging, cancer and after chemotherapy. Study as a whole: Six age groups, ranging from 30 or younger to 70 or older, included the donors. Paired samples before and after chemotherapy came from chronic lymphocytic leukemia patients on fludarabine- or bendamustine-based regimens. Millions of TCR reads were in the whole dataset.

The template was genomic DNA from peripheral blood, not RNA. A mixed TRB-A/B primer pool amplified rearranged TRB by multiplex touch-down PCR. TCRdb ran MiXCR on the multiplex PCR reads and lists one entry per CDR3 protein. The sample yields some 7,000 distinct CDR3 sequences, about 29% seen once. This CDR3 comprises 16 residues. V lost 4 bases and J lost 0, with 12 bases in between. Germline CDR1 is MRHNA and CDR2 is SNTAGT. Study-wide findings and caveats: Loss of evenness, beyond lost richness, contributed to age-related TCR diversity decline in cancer patients.

There are a few counts of this clonotype. As yet, its antigen is unknown. The V call is TRBV6-4, the J call TRBJ2-2, with D perhaps matching TRBD1 (5 bases). What was sequenced was blood. The source of this sequence is a human donor with a blood cancer. The donor label of this sample is uncertain. CDR3 bases: TGTGCCAGCAGTGGACAGCACACTACGAACACCGGGGAGCTGTTTTTT. This sequence encodes CASSGQHTTNTGELFF.